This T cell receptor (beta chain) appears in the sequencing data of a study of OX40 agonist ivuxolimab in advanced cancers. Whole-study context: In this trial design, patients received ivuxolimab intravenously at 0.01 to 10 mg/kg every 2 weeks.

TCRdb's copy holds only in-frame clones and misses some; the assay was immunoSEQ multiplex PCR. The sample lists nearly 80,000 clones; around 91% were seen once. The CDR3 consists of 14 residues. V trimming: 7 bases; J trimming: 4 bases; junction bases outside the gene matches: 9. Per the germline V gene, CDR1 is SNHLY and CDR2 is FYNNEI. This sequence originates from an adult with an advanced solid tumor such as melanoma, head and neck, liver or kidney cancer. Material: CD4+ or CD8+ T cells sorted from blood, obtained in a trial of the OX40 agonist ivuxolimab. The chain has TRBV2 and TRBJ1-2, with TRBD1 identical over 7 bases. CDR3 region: CASTRQGVRYGYTF. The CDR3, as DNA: TGTGCCAGCACGCGACAGGGAGTTCGCTATGGCTACACCTTC. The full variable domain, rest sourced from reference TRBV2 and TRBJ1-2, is EPEVTQTPSHQVTQMGQEVILRCVPISNHLYFYWYRQILGQKVEFLVSFYNNEISEKSEIFDDQFSVERPDGSNFTLKIRSTKLEDSAMYFCASTRQGVRYGYTFGSGTRLTVV.